This TCR beta chain was sequenced in a study of blood T cell repertoires in COVID-19. Across the study: COVID-19 samples from acute and convalescent phases originated in the United States, Italy and Spain. T cells, B-cell-depleted T cells, or PBMCs provided the cDNA or gDNA that served as material.

Original processing notes: Researchers report that nucleated cell counts were estimated from reference gene primer amplification. Sequencing used immunoSEQ multiplex PCR; TCRdb keeps in-frame clones, though not all of them. From that table come the V and J calls and clone size; the DNA was used to work out D and trimming. The table records about 49,000 clones, roughly 84% of them present only once. V trimming: 6 bases; J trimming: 7 bases; junction bases outside the gene matches: 9. The germline V gene has CDR1 KGHSH and CDR2 LQKENI. CDR3 size: 14 residues. The sequenced sample consisted of peripheral blood. The gene calls are TRBV18 and TRBJ2-4; TRBD1 matches 7 bases. The sequence was collected from a man aged 45-65 years with acute or convalescent COVID-19. CDR3 DNA sequence: TGTGCCAGCTCCCGTACGACAGGGTTCAACATTCAGTACTTC. Translation gives CASSRTTGFNIQYF. The full variable domain, rest sourced from reference TRBV18 and TRBJ2-4, is NAGVMQNPRHLVRRRGQEARLRCSPMKGHSHVYWYRQLPEEGLKFMVYLQKENIIDESGMPKERFSAEFPKEGPSILRIQQVVRGDSAAYFCASSRTTGFNIQYFGAGTRLSVL.